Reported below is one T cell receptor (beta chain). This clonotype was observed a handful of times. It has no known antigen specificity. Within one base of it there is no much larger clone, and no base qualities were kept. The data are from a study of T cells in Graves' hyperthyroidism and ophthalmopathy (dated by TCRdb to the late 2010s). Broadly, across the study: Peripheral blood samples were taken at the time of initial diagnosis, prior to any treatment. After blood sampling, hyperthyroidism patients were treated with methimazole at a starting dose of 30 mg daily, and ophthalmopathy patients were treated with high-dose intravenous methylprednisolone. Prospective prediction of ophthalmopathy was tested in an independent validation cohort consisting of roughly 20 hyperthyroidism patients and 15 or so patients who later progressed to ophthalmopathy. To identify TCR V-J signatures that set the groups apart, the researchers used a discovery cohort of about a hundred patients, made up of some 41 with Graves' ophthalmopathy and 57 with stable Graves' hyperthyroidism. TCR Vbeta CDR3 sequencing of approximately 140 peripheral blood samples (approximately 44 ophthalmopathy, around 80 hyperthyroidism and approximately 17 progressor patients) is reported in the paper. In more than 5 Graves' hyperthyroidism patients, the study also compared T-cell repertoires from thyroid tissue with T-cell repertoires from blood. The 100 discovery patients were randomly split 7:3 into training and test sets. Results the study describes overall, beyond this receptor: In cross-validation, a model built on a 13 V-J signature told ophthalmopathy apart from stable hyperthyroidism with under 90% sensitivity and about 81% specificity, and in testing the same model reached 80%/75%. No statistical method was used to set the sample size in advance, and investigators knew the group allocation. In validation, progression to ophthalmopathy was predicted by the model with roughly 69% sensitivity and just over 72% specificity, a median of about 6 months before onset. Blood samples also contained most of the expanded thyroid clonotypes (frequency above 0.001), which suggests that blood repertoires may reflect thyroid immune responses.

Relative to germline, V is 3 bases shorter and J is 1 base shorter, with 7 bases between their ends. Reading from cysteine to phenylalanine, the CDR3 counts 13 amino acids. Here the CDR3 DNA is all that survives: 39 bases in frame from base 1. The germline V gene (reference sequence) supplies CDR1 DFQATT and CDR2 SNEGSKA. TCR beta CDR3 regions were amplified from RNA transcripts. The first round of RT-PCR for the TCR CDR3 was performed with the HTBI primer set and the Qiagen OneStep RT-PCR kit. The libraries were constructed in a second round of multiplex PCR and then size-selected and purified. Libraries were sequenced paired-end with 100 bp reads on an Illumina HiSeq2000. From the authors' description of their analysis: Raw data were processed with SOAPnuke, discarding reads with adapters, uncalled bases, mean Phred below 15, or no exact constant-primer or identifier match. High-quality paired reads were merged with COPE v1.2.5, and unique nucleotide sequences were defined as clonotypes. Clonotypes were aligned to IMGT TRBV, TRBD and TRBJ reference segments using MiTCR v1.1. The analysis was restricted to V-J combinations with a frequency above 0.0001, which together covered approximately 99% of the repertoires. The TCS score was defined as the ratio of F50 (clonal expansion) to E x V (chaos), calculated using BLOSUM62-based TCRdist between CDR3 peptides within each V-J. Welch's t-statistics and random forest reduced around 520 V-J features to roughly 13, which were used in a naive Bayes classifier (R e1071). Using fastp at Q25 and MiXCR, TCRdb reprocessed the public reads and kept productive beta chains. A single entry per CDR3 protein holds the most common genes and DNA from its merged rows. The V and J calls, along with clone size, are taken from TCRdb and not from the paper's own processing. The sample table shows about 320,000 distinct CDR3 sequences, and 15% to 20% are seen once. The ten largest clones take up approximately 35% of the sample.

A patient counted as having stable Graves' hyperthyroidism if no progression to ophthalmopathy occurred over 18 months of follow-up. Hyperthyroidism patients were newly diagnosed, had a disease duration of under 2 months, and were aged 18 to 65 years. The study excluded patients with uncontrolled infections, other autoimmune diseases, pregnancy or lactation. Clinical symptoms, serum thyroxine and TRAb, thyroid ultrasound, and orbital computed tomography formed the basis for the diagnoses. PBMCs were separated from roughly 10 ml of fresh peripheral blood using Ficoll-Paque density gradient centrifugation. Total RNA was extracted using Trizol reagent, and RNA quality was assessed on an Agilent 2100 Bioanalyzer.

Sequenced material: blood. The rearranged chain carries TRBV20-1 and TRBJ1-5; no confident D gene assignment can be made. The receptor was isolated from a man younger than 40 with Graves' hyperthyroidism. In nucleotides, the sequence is TGCAGTGCTAGGGGTGGAAGCAATCAGCCCCAGCATTTT. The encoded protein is CSARGGSNQPQHF.